Below are 25 T cell receptor beta chains sequenced from a single sample in a study of OX40 agonist ivuxolimab in advanced cancers. The data were produced by immunoSEQ multiplex PCR, yet TCRdb's version contains in-frame clones alone and is incomplete. The data show about 61,000 clones, roughly 80% seen once. This sample comprised CD4+ or CD8+ T cells sorted from blood, obtained in a trial of the OX40 agonist ivuxolimab. The source of these receptors is an adult with an advanced solid tumor such as melanoma, head and neck, liver or kidney cancer.

This clone came up a few times. This chain connects TRBV28 to TRBJ1-6; TRBD1 matches 7 bases. Germline V gives CDR1 MDHEN, CDR2 SYDVKM. Unmatched junction bases numbered 9, after V lost 6 bases and J lost 4 bases. The CDR3 runs to 16 residues. The CDR3 DNA follows: TGTGCCAGCAGGACGGGGACAGTCCTGTATAATTCACCCCTCCACTTT. This sequence encodes CASRTGTVLYNSPLHF.

This chain's CDR3 is CASSQSGGTYEQYF. CDR3 DNA: TGTGCCAGCAGCCAAAGCGGGGGCACCTACGAGCAGTACTTC. This chain uses TRBV25-1 with TRBJ2-7, with 8 positions matching TRBD2. The CDR3 has 14 residues. Germline CDR1 MGHDK, CDR2 SYGVNS. J lost 2 bases, V lost 6 bases, and 6 bases had no gene match.

The chain joins TRBV10-3 to TRBJ1-3; D unresolved. The CDR3 spans 13 residues. Trimming stripped 11 bases from V and 1 base from J, with 12 bases between. Germline V lookup: CDR1 ENHRY, CDR2 SYGVKD. The CDR3 region is CAVYIGSGNTIYF. The CDR3 bases are TGTGCCGTATACATCGGTTCTGGAAACACCATATATTTT.

The V call is TRBV7-3, the J call TRBJ1-1, with TRBD1 as a possible D gene (5 bases). The CDR3 covers 13 residues. The germline CDR1 and CDR2 sequences are SGHTA and FQGTGA. V lost 5 bases and J 5 bases, leaving 12 bases between the germline ends. CDR3 sequence reads: CASSLSGGTEAFF. The CDR3 nucleotides read TGTGCCAGCAGCCTATCGGGGGGGACTGAAGCTTTCTTT.

This rearrangement joins TRBV5-4 to TRBJ2-3; the match to TRBD2 covers 11 bases. V shed 3 bases and J 2 bases; nucleotides not matched to a gene: 5. This CDR3 has 16 residues. Germline-derived CDR1 and CDR2 are SGHNT and YYREEE (reference sequence). In nucleotides, the CDR3 is TGTGCCAGCAGCTCCGGGACTAGCGGAAACACAGATACGCAGTATTTT. It encodes CASSSGTSGNTDTQYF.

The chain is built from TRBV2 and TRBJ2-1; no definite D call. Trimming pared 4 bases from V and 7 bases from J, leaving 17 bases between. CDR3 length equals 15 residues. Germline lookup yields CDR1 SNHLY and CDR2 FYNNEI. The CDR3 DNA is TGTGCCAGCAGTGTAAGTCCCCAGAGTGGGAATGAGCAGTTCTTC. This encodes CASSVSPQSGNEQFF.

The chain carries TRBV6-5 and TRBJ1-1; D perhaps matches TRBD1 (5 bases). The ends were cut back, 6 bases at V and 4 bases at J, with 15 bases in the middle. The CDR3 runs 14 residues. The germline V gene encodes CDR1 MNHEY and CDR2 SVGAGI. This CDR3 reads CASSLIRGPTEAFF. CDR3 bases: TGTGCCAGCAGCTTAATAAGGGGACCCACTGAAGCTTTCTTT.

The chain employs TRBV14 and TRBJ1-1; D remains ambiguous. Trimming left V 0 bases short and J 1 base short, with 3 bases between. The CDR3 has 13 amino acids. Germline CDR1 reads SGHDN; CDR2 reads FVKESK. The CDR3 coding sequence is TGTGCCAGCAGCCAAGACCAGAACACTGAAGCTTTCTTT. The encoded protein is CASSQDQNTEAFF.

The V call is TRBV19, the J call TRBJ2-5; a possible D gene is TRBD2 (7 bases). V lost 5 bases to trimming and J lost 4 bases, with 17 bases between them. The CDR3 extends over 15 amino acids. Germline V CDR1 and CDR2: LNHDA, SQIVND (reference sequence). The CDR3 region is CASSPGTTGRETQYF. The CDR3 DNA reads TGTGCCAGTAGTCCCGGGACTACAGGGCGAGAGACCCAGTACTTC.

The chain combines TRBV18 with TRBJ1-1, with D perhaps matching TRBD1 (5 bases). CDR3 length equals 15 residues. CDR1 and CDR2 (germline): KGHSH, LQKENI. V gave up 11 bases and J gave up 3 bases, with 22 bases separating them. The CDR3: CAAAPGKEAHTEAFF. For the CDR3, the DNA is TGTGCCGCAGCTCCAGGGAAGGAGGCCCACACTGAAGCTTTCTTT. Full variable domain (outside the CDR3, taken from reference TRBV18 and TRBJ1-1): NAGVMQNPRHLVRRRGQEARLRCSPMKGHSHVYWYRQLPEEGLKFMVYLQKENIIDESGMPKERFSAEFPKEGPSILRIQQVVRGDSAAYFCAAAPGKEAHTEAFFGQGTRLTVV.

This chain connects TRBV6-5 to TRBJ1-3, with D possibly TRBD1 on 5 matching bases. Trimming took 2 bases from V and 10 from J, leaving 15 bases between them. The V gene's germline CDR1 is MNHEY and CDR2 SVGAGI. This CDR3 has 14 residues. In DNA form, the CDR3 reads TGTGCCAGCAGTTACGGCGGGGGAGACCGGACCATATATTTT. It is translated as CASSYGGGDRTIYF.

Here the CDR3 reads CASSESGSSYEQYF. In DNA form, the CDR3 reads TGCGCCAGCAGTGAGTCCGGCAGCTCCTACGAGCAGTACTTC. The gene calls are TRBV10-1 and TRBJ2-7; D gene uncertain. Germline CDR1 WNHNN, CDR2 SYGVQD (reference sequence). Trimming removed 0 bases from V and 0 bases from J, with 6 bases in between. This CDR3 is built from 14 residues.

The chain couples TRBV7-9 to TRBJ1-5; D is ambiguous. V was clipped by 0 bases and J by 9 bases, with 6 bases between them. Looked up from germline, CDR1 is SEHNR and CDR2 is FQNEAQ (reference sequence). CDR3 length equals 12 residues. In DNA form, the CDR3 reads TGTGCCAGCAGCTTAGCAACCGGGCCCCAGCATTTT. The encoded protein is CASSLATGPQHF.

Regarding this clone: Germline and junction disagree at one end, which may indicate a read error. The chain has TRBV7-7 and TRBJ2-7, with unresolved D. Per germline, CDR1 SSHAT and CDR2 FNYEAQ (reference sequence). CDR3 length: 13 residues. The CDR3 nucleotides read TGTGCTAGCAGCTTGAGGCTTAGGGACGAGCAGTACTTC. Translating it yields CASSLRLRDEQYF.

The chain uses TRBV6-6 and TRBJ2-3, with D perhaps matching TRBD1 (6 bases). The CDR3 has 15 amino acids. V was cut by 6 bases and J by 1 base, with 14 bases left in between. From germline, CDR1 is MNHNY and CDR2 SVGAGI (reference sequence). The CDR3 region has the DNA TGTGCCAGCAGGGTGGACAGCCTCCGCACAGATACGCAGTATTTT. Its translation: CASRVDSLRTDTQYF.

The gene calls are TRBV18 and TRBJ1-5; TRBD1 agrees at 7 bases. J gave up 7 bases and V 6 bases, and 6 bases lay outside the gene matches. CDR3 length equals 13 residues. CDR1 and CDR2 (germline): KGHSH, LQKENI. The CDR3 region has the DNA TGTGCCAGCTCTCGCGAACAGGGGCAGCCCCAGCATTTT. This gives the protein CASSREQGQPQHF.

The chain has TRBV6-1 and TRBJ1-2; 7 nucleotides align to TRBD1. V gave up 1 base and J gave up 5 bases; unmatched junction bases: 10. The CDR3 extends over 16 amino acids. CDR1 MNHNS and CDR2 SASEGT come from the germline V gene. CDR3 in DNA: TGTGCCAGCAGTGAAGGTAGTGACAGGGATTGGTATGGCTACACCTTC. The encoded protein is CASSEGSDRDWYGYTF.

In DNA form, the CDR3 reads TGTGCCAGCTCACTCCCGAGGCCGGATAGCTCCTACGAGCAGTACTTC. This sequence encodes CASSLPRPDSSYEQYF. This chain connects TRBV18 to TRBJ2-7; no reliable D call. The CDR3 consists of 16 residues. Trimming removed 4 bases at V and 0 bases at J, with 16 bases between. CDR1 KGHSH and CDR2 LQKENI come from the germline V gene.

The chain uses TRBV19 and TRBJ1-6; tentative D call: TRBD1 (6 bases). The germline gives CDR1 LNHDA, CDR2 SQIVND (reference sequence). Trimming shortened V by 5 bases and J by 10 bases, and 18 bases separated the two germline ends. This CDR3 contains 15 residues. Here the CDR3 reads CASSLGGSAASPLHF. The CDR3 nucleotides are TGTGCCAGTAGTTTAGGGGGATCCGCGGCGTCACCCCTCCACTTT.

In its sample, this clone was seen once. V and J are TRBV19 and TRBJ2-2; 8 nucleotides agree with TRBD1. Germline assignment: CDR1 LNHDA and CDR2 SQIVND (reference sequence). V was clipped by 4 bases and J by 5 bases; unmatched bases: 9. The CDR3 length is 16 residues. This chain's CDR3 is CASSNFNRGSTGELFF. The CDR3 nucleotides read TGTGCCAGTAGTAACTTCAACAGGGGGTCGACCGGGGAGCTGTTTTTT.

The rearrangement joins TRBV6-6 to TRBJ2-1; the match to TRBD2 covers 12 bases. The CDR3 loop spans 15 amino acids. The V gene's germline CDR1 is MNHNY and CDR2 SVGAGI (reference sequence). J was trimmed by 4 bases and V by 2 bases; bases with no gene match: 0. The CDR3 region is CASSYGLAGYNEQFF. CDR3 bases: TGTGCCAGCAGTTACGGACTAGCGGGATACAATGAGCAGTTCTTC.

The chain recombines TRBV9 with TRBJ2-3, with 11 bases matching TRBD2. Germline V gene data show CDR1 as SGDLS and CDR2 as YYNGEE. This CDR3 contains 16 residues. The ends lost 4 bases at V and 1 base at J; junction bases unmatched: 5. CDR3 DNA sequence: TGTGCCAGCAGCTCCCTACTAGCGGGGGGCACAGATACGCAGTATTTT. Its translation is CASSSLLAGGTDTQYF.

The chain combines TRBV5-4 with TRBJ1-5; D gene unclear. Between the trimmed V and J ends, which lost 4 bases and 5 bases, there was a span of 10 bases. This CDR3 is 13 amino acids long. From germline, CDR1 is SGHNT and CDR2 YYREEE (reference sequence). The CDR3 loop is CASSPDPDQPQHF. The CDR3 DNA reads TGTGCCAGCAGCCCGGACCCGGATCAGCCCCAGCATTTT.

This clone was seen only a few times. V is TRBV29-1 and J is TRBJ1-5, with D unclear. The CDR3 spans 13 residues. Between the trimmed V and J ends, which lost 4 bases and 6 bases, there was a span of 13 bases. Germline CDR1 and CDR2: SQVTM and ANQGSEA. The CDR3 is CSVVSGRGQPQHF. The CDR3 DNA sequence: TGCAGCGTTGTGAGTGGGCGCGGTCAGCCCCAGCATTTT.

The rearrangement links TRBV14 to TRBJ1-1; D remains ambiguous. Looked up from germline, CDR1 is SGHDN and CDR2 is FVKESK. V lost 2 bases and J 0 bases, leaving 7 bases between the germline ends. The CDR3 loop spans 14 amino acids. The CDR3 sequence is CASSQTWMNTEAFF. CDR3 bases: TGTGCCAGCAGCCAAACCTGGATGAACACTGAAGCTTTCTTT.